The 14 T cell receptor beta chains listed next were all sequenced from one sample in a study of cytomegalovirus exposure and HLA in healthy donors. Sequencing was performed with immunoSEQ multiplex PCR; in TCRdb, only in-frame clones are kept and a portion is missing. Of around 98,000 clones listed, approximately 90% are singletons. Sequenced: PBMCs. The receptors shown here come from a woman in her 30s in good health and CMV-seronegative.

The rearrangement joins TRBV5-5 to TRBJ2-1, with TRBD1 matching over 9 bases. V shed 5 bases and J 9 bases; nucleotides not matched to a gene: 12. The CDR3 covers 15 residues. Germline assignment: CDR1 SGHKS and CDR2 YYEKEE (reference sequence). CDR3 residues: CASSPTPGQGTEQFF. DNA of the CDR3: TGTGCCAGCAGTCCAACCCCGGGACAGGGCACTGAGCAGTTCTTC. Looking up the rest from reference TRBV5-5 and TRBJ2-1 gives the full variable domain: DAGVTQSPTHLIKTRGQQVTLRCSPISGHKSVSWYQQVLGQGPQFIFQYYEKEERGRGNFPDRFSARQFPNYSSELNVNALLLGDSALYLCASSPTPGQGTEQFFGPGTRLTVL.

The chain is built from TRBV18 and TRBJ2-3; D remains unclear. Deletions cut 2 bases from V and 3 bases from J, with 9 bases between. CDR1 and CDR2 from the germline V gene are KGHSH and LQKENI. This CDR3 has 14 residues. CDR3 nucleotide sequence: TGTGCCAGCTCACCAGGCCGGGTAACAGATACGCAGTATTTT. Translation: CASSPGRVTDTQYF.

This chain joins TRBV28 and TRBJ1-2, with 7 bases aligning to TRBD1. After removal of 3 bases from V and 3 bases from J, the junction contained 4 bases not matched to a gene. The CDR3 length is 14 residues. The germline V gene encodes CDR1 MDHEN and CDR2 SYDVKM. The CDR3 is CASSLRDRYYGYTF. CDR3 nucleotides: TGTGCCAGCAGTTTGCGGGACAGATACTATGGCTACACCTTC.

The chain couples TRBV28 to TRBJ2-5; tentative D call: TRBD2 (6 bases). The CDR3 runs to 14 residues. Germline values: CDR1 MDHEN, CDR2 SYDVKM. V lost 2 bases to trimming and J lost 0 bases, with 7 bases between them. The CDR3 protein is CASSLGGNQETQYF. The CDR3 region has the DNA TGTGCCAGCAGTTTAGGGGGGAACCAAGAGACCCAGTACTTC.

The chain links TRBV7-8 to TRBJ1-5; D ambiguous. Germline loops: CDR1 SGHVS, CDR2 FQNEAQ. With 5 bases removed from V and 2 bases from J, the gap between germline ends came to 13 bases. This CDR3 is 15 amino acids long. The CDR3 region has the DNA TGTGCCAGCAGCGCAATCGACGGGGGCAATCAGCCCCAGCATTTT. Translating gives CASSAIDGGNQPQHF.

The rearrangement uses TRBV2 and TRBJ1-5; the match to TRBD1 covers 8 bases. The germline gives CDR1 SNHLY, CDR2 FYNNEI. After removal of 4 bases from V and 2 bases from J, the junction contained 1 base not matched to a gene. The length of the CDR3 is 14 residues. Here the CDR3 reads CASSGGQGNQPQHF. The CDR3, as DNA: TGTGCCAGCAGTGGGGGACAGGGCAATCAGCCCCAGCATTTT.

The chain employs TRBV4-3 and TRBJ2-3, with 16 bases that match TRBD2. J lost 6 bases, V lost 1 base, and 10 bases had no gene match. Germline V gene data show CDR1 as LGHNA and CDR2 as YSLEER. The CDR3 consists of 19 residues. Here the CDR3 reads CASSQGGLAGGPGSDTQYF. CDR3 sequence (DNA): TGCGCCAGCAGCCAAGGGGGACTAGCGGGAGGGCCGGGTTCGGATACGCAGTATTTT.

In this sample, this clone turned up a few times. The chain joins TRBV28 to TRBJ1-2; a weak D match, TRBD1 (6 bases). This CDR3 region has 12 residues. Germline-derived CDR1 and CDR2 are MDHEN and SYDVKM. The ends were cut back, 10 bases at V and 8 bases at J, with 17 bases in the middle. The CDR3 nucleotides read TGTGCCACCATGGACAGCCCGGTCGGCTACACCTTC. This encodes CATMDSPVGYTF.

The V gene is TRBV19, the J gene TRBJ2-7; D is unclear. The CDR3 is made up of 13 amino acids. Germline CDR1 LNHDA, CDR2 SQIVND (reference sequence). Trimming cost V 2 bases and J 4 bases, with 9 bases left between them. Written as DNA, the CDR3 is TGTGCCAGTAGTATACTGGAGAATTACGAGCAGTACTTC. Encoded protein: CASSILENYEQYF.

The rearrangement uses TRBV11-3 and TRBJ2-2; 7 bases are shared with TRBD2. CDR3 size: 15 residues. V gave up 8 bases and J gave up 2 bases; unmatched junction bases: 8. From germline, CDR1 is SGHNT and CDR2 YENEEA. CDR3 coding DNA: TGTGCCAGCCGCACGGGAGGAACAAACACCGGGGAGCTGTTTTTT. The encoded protein is CASRTGGTNTGELFF.

This clone has a single count. This chain links TRBV19 with TRBJ2-7; D is undetermined. Germline loops: CDR1 LNHDA, CDR2 SQIVND (reference sequence). This CDR3 is built from 13 residues. Deletions cut 5 bases from V and 5 bases from J, with 13 bases between. This CDR3 reads CASSGVALHEQYF. The CDR3 DNA sequence: TGTGCCAGTAGTGGAGTGGCACTCCACGAGCAGTACTTC.

This chain links TRBV29-1 with TRBJ1-1; D call uncertain. The length of the CDR3 is 10 residues. Germline V gene sequence: CDR1 SQVTM, CDR2 ANQGSEA. V was clipped by 3 bases and J by 3 bases, with 2 bases between them. CDR3 in amino acids: CSVDYTEAFF. The CDR3 DNA reads TGCAGCGTTGACTACACTGAAGCTTTCTTT.

The chain carries TRBV27 and TRBJ1-1, with a tentative D call TRBD1 (6 bases). Germline V gives CDR1 MNHEY, CDR2 SMNVEV (reference sequence). The germline V and J ends were trimmed by 6 bases and 2 bases, with 16 bases remaining between them. The CDR3 covers 15 residues. The CDR3 nucleotides are TGTGCCAGCAGACCAAGGGGGGGGAATAACACTGAAGCTTTCTTT. Translating gives CASRPRGGNNTEAFF.

This clone was observed once. The J gene is TRBJ2-1, the V gene TRBV11-3; 9 nucleotides line up with TRBD2. V lost 5 bases and J lost 1; bases outside the gene matches: 3. This CDR3 comprises 15 residues. The germline CDR1 and CDR2 sequences are SGHNT and YENEEA. CDR3 DNA: TGTGCCAGCAGCACCACTAGCGGGTCCTACAATGAGCAGTTCTTC. It yields the protein CASSTTSGSYNEQFF.